One and the same sample provided the 12 T cell receptor beta chains below, sequenced in a study of Graves' ophthalmopathy and Graves' hyperthyroidism. TCR beta CDR3 regions were amplified from RNA transcripts. HTBI primers were employed in first-round RT-PCR, then a second-round multiplex PCR followed. TCRdb fed the multiplex PCR reads into MiXCR, producing one record per CDR3 protein. The table lists about 1.2 million distinct CDR3 sequences, about 38% of them singletons, with 11% in the top ten. Sequencing was done on a sample of peripheral blood or thyroid tissue (not recorded which). The source is an adult man with Graves' hyperthyroidism.

With respect to this clonotype: At one end the junction does not follow the germline gene, possibly because of a read error. The V gene is TRBV7-9, the J gene TRBJ1-6, with D hard to call. CDR1 is SEHNR, CDR2 FQNEAQ, per germline (reference sequence). This CDR3 has 13 residues. The CDR3 loop is CANSGDYNSPLHF. In DNA, the CDR3 is TGTGCCAACAGCGGAGATTATAATTCACCCCTCCACTTT.

This clonotype was picked up many times. This chain links TRBV2 with TRBJ2-2; tentatively, D is TRBD1 or TRBD2 (6 bases each). The CDR3 has 14 residues. V was trimmed by 8 bases and J by 8 bases, leaving 18 bases between them. Germline CDR1 is SNHLY and CDR2 is FYNNEI. The DNA of the CDR3 is TGTGCCAGCGGCCGCGAAGGGGGGCCGGGGGAGCTGTTTTTT. Amino acid sequence: CASGREGGPGELFF.

This clonotype was detected many times. CDR3 nucleotides: TGTGCCAGCAGCTTAAACCTGGGGAATTCACCCCTCCACTTT. This sequence encodes CASSLNLGNSPLHF. The J gene is TRBJ1-6, the V gene TRBV7-2; D is unclear. Trimming cost V 2 bases and J 7 bases, with 9 bases left between them. CDR1 SGHTA and CDR2 FQGNSA come from the germline V gene. The CDR3 loop spans 14 amino acids.

This clonotype was counted once. This chain uses TRBV7-9 with TRBJ2-7; D not certain. The CDR3 has 12 amino acids. Deletions cut 8 bases from V and 0 bases from J, with 8 bases between. Germline V CDR1 and CDR2: SEHNR, FQNEAQ (reference sequence). The CDR3 sequence is CASDTGSYEQYF. CDR3 coding DNA: TGTGCCAGCGACACTGGCTCCTACGAGCAGTACTTC.

This clonotype turned up a few times. The chain recombines TRBV2 with TRBJ1-5; tentatively, D is TRBD1 (6 bases). Germline V gene lookup returns CDR1 SNHLY and CDR2 FYNNEI. V was clipped by 5 bases and J by 5 bases, with 19 bases between them. The CDR3 length is 16 residues. The CDR3 loop is CASSYLGAQLDQPQHF. Written as DNA, the CDR3 is TGTGCCAGCAGTTACCTGGGGGCACAGTTGGATCAGCCCCAGCATTTT.

In this sample, this clonotype turned up many times. This chain connects TRBV7-2 to TRBJ1-2, with a possible D match to TRBD1 (5 bases). Trimming left V 1 base short and J 2 bases short, with 17 bases between. Germline V gene lookup returns CDR1 SGHTA and CDR2 FQGNSA. This CDR3 contains 17 residues. The CDR3 DNA sequence: TGTGCCAGCAGCTTAGTGTGGGGGAGCGGGGCGAACTATGGCTACACCTTC. Translated: CASSLVWGSGANYGYTF.

This clonotype was counted once. This may arise from a read error, as a much more abundant clone is one base away. The V and J genes are TRBV20-1 and TRBJ1-1; a weak D match, TRBD1 (6 bases). Germline values: CDR1 DFQATT, CDR2 SNEGSKA (reference sequence). The V and J ends lost 5 bases and 4 bases respectively, with 17 bases between them. The CDR3 sequence is 14 residues long. CDR3 amino acids: CSADRIQLSTEAFF. As DNA, the CDR3 is TGCAGTGCTGACAGGATTCAATTGAGCACTGAAGCTTTCTTT.

This clonotype came up many times. V is TRBV20-1 and J is TRBJ1-2; unclear D gene. Trimming left V 6 bases short and J 8 bases short, with 16 bases between. Germline V CDR1 and CDR2: DFQATT, SNEGSKA (reference sequence). CDR3 length: 12 residues. The CDR3 sequence: CSAFRAGVGYTF. The CDR3 DNA sequence: TGCAGTGCCTTCCGGGCCGGAGTAGGCTACACCTTC.

This clonotype has just a few counts. The chain is built from TRBV20-1 and TRBJ2-3, with TRBD2 matching 9 bases. With V trimmed by 5 bases and J by 0 bases, 6 bases remained unmatched. This CDR3 contains 15 residues. Germline lookup yields CDR1 DFQATT and CDR2 SNEGSKA (reference sequence). CDR3 in DNA: TGCAGTGCTGGAGGACTAGCGCCTAGCACAGATACGCAGTATTTT. Translation gives CSAGGLAPSTDTQYF.

The chain combines TRBV10-3 with TRBJ1-5; TRBD1 aligns across 7 bases. The trim removed 10 bases at V and 4 bases at J, leaving 22 bases unmatched. Germline loops: CDR1 ENHRY, CDR2 SYGVKD. The CDR3 loop spans 18 amino acids. The CDR3 DNA is TGTGCCAGCAGCCTCCGCTTTCAACAGGGGATAGCAAATCAGCCCCAGCATTTT. It specifies CASSLRFQQGIANQPQHF.

V gene TRBV29-1 combines with J gene TRBJ1-1, with 9 bases matching TRBD1. Germline CDR1 is SQVTM and CDR2 is ANQGSEA. Losses at the gene ends were 4 bases for V and 0 bases for J; bases not matched to a gene: 3. The CDR3 is 14 amino acids. The CDR3 region is CSVVDRGMNTEAFF. In nucleotides, the CDR3 is TGCAGCGTTGTGGACAGGGGTATGAACACTGAAGCTTTCTTT. Combining the CDR3 with reference TRBV29-1 and TRBJ1-1 gives the whole variable domain SAVISQKPSRDICQRGTSLTIQCQVDSQVTMMFWYRQQPGQSLTLIATANQGSEATYESGFVIDKFPISRPNLTFSTLTVSNMSPEDSSIYLCSVVDRGMNTEAFFGQGTRLTVV.

The chain couples TRBV7-8 to TRBJ1-5, with no clear D. Trimming took 6 bases from V and 1 from J, leaving 16 bases between them. This CDR3 contains 16 residues. Germline-derived CDR1 and CDR2 are SGHVS and FQNEAQ. CDR3 in amino acids: CASSTLAGGSNQPQHF. The DNA for the CDR3 is TGTGCCAGCAGTACGCTAGCGGGAGGCAGCAATCAGCCCCAGCATTTT. Full variable domain (outside the CDR3, taken from reference TRBV7-8 and TRBJ1-5): GAGVSQSPRYKVAKRGQDVALRCDPISGHVSLFWYQQALGQGPEFLTYFQNEAQLDKSGLPSDRFFAERPEGSVSTLKIQRTQQEDSAVYLCASSTLAGGSNQPQHFGDGTRLSIL.